This T cell receptor beta chain was sequenced during a study of regulatory T cells in long-lasting Graves disease. The authors built TCR beta libraries using iRepertoire HTBI primers and Arm-PCR of CDR3 regions. MiXCR, applied by TCRdb to the multiplex PCR reads, yields one record per CDR3 protein. Of fewer than 550,000 distinct CDR3 sequences listed, 15% to 20% were seen once; the top ten hold approximately 25%. Trimming left V 4 bases short and J 5 bases short, with 21 bases between. The CDR3 consists of 16 residues. Germline V gene sequence: CDR1 SGDLS, CDR2 YYNGEE. Time point given: newly diagnosed GD, antithyroid drugs for less than 3 months. PBMC-extracted RNA yielded the TCR library. The sample was also linked to a second study, of T cells in Graves' hyperthyroidism and ophthalmopathy. As that report states: Exclusion criteria comprised uncontrolled infection, other autoimmune disease, pregnancy or lactation.

The sample in question was peripheral blood mononuclear cells (PBMCs), obtained at new diagnosis, from a patient treated with antithyroid drugs. This TCR came from a woman aged 40 to 65 with Graves disease. The V and J genes are TRBV9 and TRBJ2-5, with a possible D match to TRBD1 (6 bases). The CDR3 loop is CASSPRQEPSWETQYF. In nucleotides, the CDR3 is TGTGCCAGCAGCCCGCGACAGGAACCCTCCTGGGAGACCCAGTACTTC.